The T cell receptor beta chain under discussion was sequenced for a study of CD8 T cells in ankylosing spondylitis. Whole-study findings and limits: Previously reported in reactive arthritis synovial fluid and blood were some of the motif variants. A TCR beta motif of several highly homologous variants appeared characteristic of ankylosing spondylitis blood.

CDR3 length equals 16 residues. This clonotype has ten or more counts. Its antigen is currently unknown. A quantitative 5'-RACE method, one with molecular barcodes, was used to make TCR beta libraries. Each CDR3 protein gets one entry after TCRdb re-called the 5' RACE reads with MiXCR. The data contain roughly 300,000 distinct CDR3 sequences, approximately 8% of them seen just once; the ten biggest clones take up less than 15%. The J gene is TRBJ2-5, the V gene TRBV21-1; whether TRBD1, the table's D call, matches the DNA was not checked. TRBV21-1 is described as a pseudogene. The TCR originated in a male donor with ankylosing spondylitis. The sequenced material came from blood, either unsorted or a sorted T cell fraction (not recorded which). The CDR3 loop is CASSSLRKGSGETQYF. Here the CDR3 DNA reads TGTGCCAGCAGCAGCCTACGGAAAGGGTCCGGGGAGACCCAGTACTTC.